Below, 26 T cell receptor beta chains from the same sample are listed, as sequenced in a study of blood T cell repertoires in COVID-19. Repertoires were generated with immunoSEQ multiplex PCR, while TCRdb's copy carries only in-frame clones and drops some. Of 200,000 or so clones in the sample, less than 85% were seen once. Specimen: PBMCs or T cells enriched from blood (not recorded which). The receptors originated from a man in his sixties who had recovered from COVID-19.

V gene TRBV4-1 combines with J gene TRBJ2-7; TRBD2 aligns across 11 bases. The CDR3 loop spans 16 amino acids. Trimming cost V 0 bases and J 4 bases; bases outside gene matches: 5. Per the germline V gene, CDR1 is MGHRA and CDR2 is YSYEKL. DNA for the CDR3: TGCGCCAGCAGCCAAGATATAGCGGGGGGGAGGTACGAGCAGTACTTC. It encodes CASSQDIAGGRYEQYF.

CDR3 sequence (DNA): TGTGCCAGCAGCCTTGGGTCGGGGGGTGCCTACAATGAGCAGTTCTTC. Encoded protein: CASSLGSGGAYNEQFF. The V and J genes are TRBV27 and TRBJ2-1; 7 bases fit TRBD2. V was clipped by 6 bases and J by 2 bases; unmatched bases: 10. The CDR3 totals 16 residues. CDR1 is MNHEY, CDR2 SMNVEV, per germline (reference sequence).

This clone was observed a handful of times. The gene calls are TRBV29-1 and TRBJ2-7, with D perhaps TRBD1 (5 bases). This CDR3 region has 15 residues. V was clipped by 0 bases and J by 2 bases, with 14 bases between them. Per the germline V gene, CDR1 is SQVTM and CDR2 is ANQGSEA. The CDR3 region has the DNA TGCAGCGTTGAAGAAGAGGCAGGGCAGGCCTACGAGCAGTACTTC. The encoded protein is CSVEEEAGQAYEQYF.

This clone was detected once. This chain connects TRBV18 to TRBJ2-5; 7 nucleotides agree with TRBD1. Trimming took 1 base from V and 5 from J; bases not matched to a gene: 4. Germline V gives CDR1 KGHSH, CDR2 LQKENI. CDR3 length: 14 amino acids. The CDR3 region has the DNA TGTGCCAGCTCACCACGGGGACAGAGGGAGACCCAGTACTTC. Its translation is CASSPRGQRETQYF.

The gene calls are TRBV7-9 and TRBJ2-3; 12 bases align to TRBD2. The CDR3 is made up of 16 amino acids. The V segment lost 2 bases and the J segment 4 bases; nucleotides outside the gene matches: 4. From germline, CDR1 is SEHNR and CDR2 FQNEAQ (reference sequence). As DNA, the CDR3 is TGTGCCAGCAGCTTATTTCTAGCGGGGGGGCCAGATACGCAGTATTTT. Translated, it gives CASSLFLAGGPDTQYF.

The V call is TRBV12-3 or TRBV12-4, the J call TRBJ1-6; perhaps TRBD1 as D (6 bases). This CDR3 spans 13 amino acids. V gave up 5 bases and J gave up 10 bases, with 12 bases separating them. CDR3 sequence: CASSPGEQSPLHF. The CDR3 DNA reads as TGTGCCAGCAGTCCAGGGGAGCAATCACCCCTCCACTTT.

J is TRBJ1-6 and V is TRBV9; D ambiguous. Germline CDR1 and CDR2: SGDLS and YYNGEE. V shed 4 bases and J shed 9 bases, with 8 bases lying between them. The CDR3 length is 12 residues. The CDR3 loop reads CASSKEGSPLHF. CDR3 nucleotides: TGTGCCAGCAGCAAAGAGGGTTCACCCCTCCACTTT.

There are a few counts of this clone. CDR3 protein: CASSYVGVGEQYF. The CDR3 coding sequence is TGTGCCAGCAGTTACGTCGGGGTAGGCGAGCAGTACTTC. This chain links TRBV6-2 or TRBV6-3 with TRBJ2-7, with D possibly matching TRBD2 (5 bases). V was trimmed by 2 bases and J by 6 bases, leaving 11 bases between them. There are 13 residues in the CDR3. Per the germline V gene, CDR1 is MNHEY and CDR2 is SVGEGT.

As DNA, the CDR3 is TGTGCCAGCTTCAGGGGATTGAACACTGAAGCTTTCTTT. Encoded protein: CASFRGLNTEAFF. The chain couples TRBV12-3 or TRBV12-4 to TRBJ1-1, with D possibly being TRBD1 (6 bases). This CDR3 region has 13 residues. Trimming took off 8 bases at V and 0 bases at J, with 10 bases between the two ends.

The chain links TRBV5-1 to TRBJ1-2; TRBD1 aligns across 12 bases. Germline V gene lookup returns CDR1 SGHRS and CDR2 YFSETQ. The CDR3 is made up of 17 amino acids. J gave up 6 bases and V 0 bases, and 9 bases lay outside the gene matches. This chain's CDR3 is CASSLEGQGAPGHGYTF. The CDR3 DNA follows: TGCGCCAGCAGCTTGGAGGGACAGGGGGCCCCAGGCCATGGCTACACCTTC.

The rearrangement uses TRBV19 and TRBJ2-5, with D perhaps matching TRBD2 (6 bases). V shed 9 bases and J shed 5 bases, with 16 bases lying between them. This CDR3 comprises 13 residues. Germline V gene data show CDR1 as LNHDA and CDR2 as SQIVND (reference sequence). CDR3 region: CASGGSTGETQYF. The CDR3 DNA is TGTGCCAGCGGGGGTAGTACCGGCGAGACCCAGTACTTC.

The J gene is TRBJ2-4, the V gene TRBV18, with D maybe TRBD1 (6 bases). The length of the CDR3 is 17 residues. From germline, CDR1 is KGHSH and CDR2 LQKENI. Trimming took 3 bases from V and 11 from J, leaving 26 bases between them. CDR3 nucleotides: TGTGCCAGCTCACCTAACCTAGAGAGTCAGGGGAAAATCGTTCAGTACTTC. Its protein product is CASSPNLESQGKIVQYF.

This CDR3 is CASSGPNNQPQHF. Written as DNA, the CDR3 is TGTGCCAGCAGTGGTCCCAACAATCAGCCCCAGCATTTT. The chain combines TRBV25-1 with TRBJ1-5; D ambiguous. The CDR3 loop spans 13 amino acids. V was cut by 4 bases and J by 3 bases, with 7 bases left in between. CDR1 MGHDK and CDR2 SYGVNS come from the germline V gene.

The gene calls are TRBV6-5 and TRBJ1-1; D may be TRBD1 (6 bases). This CDR3 is built from 15 residues. The germline V gene has CDR1 MNHEY and CDR2 SVGAGI. V lost 6 bases to trimming and J lost 0 bases, with 14 bases between them. CDR3: CASSPRQAMNTEAFF. In DNA form, the CDR3 reads TGTGCCAGCAGCCCCAGACAGGCCATGAACACTGAAGCTTTCTTT.

The CDR3 loop reads CASSLTGSSGELFF. In DNA, the CDR3 is TGTGCCAGCAGCTTAACGGGTAGCTCCGGGGAGCTGTTTTTT. V usage is TRBV7-3 and J usage is TRBJ2-2; no clear D gene. CDR3 size: 14 residues. CDR1 is SGHTA and CDR2 is FQGTGA in the germline V gene. The germline V and J ends were trimmed by 0 bases and 6 bases, with 8 bases remaining between them.

V and J are TRBV30 and TRBJ1-1; a weak D match, TRBD1 (5 bases). The V end was cut by 2 bases, the J end by 3 bases, with 10 bases between. The CDR3 spans 13 residues. Per germline, CDR1 GTSNPN and CDR2 SVGIG (reference sequence). CDR3 nucleotide sequence: TGTGCCTGGAGTAAAGGGGCCTACACTGAAGCTTTCTTT. It encodes CAWSKGAYTEAFF.

This chain connects TRBV9 to TRBJ1-1, with 7 bases that match TRBD1. The V and J ends lost 4 bases and 0 bases, in that order; junction bases with no gene match: 12. The V gene's germline CDR1 is SGDLS and CDR2 YYNGEE. The CDR3 covers 17 residues. CDR3 nucleotides: TGTGCCAGCAGCCTACAACAGGGGCCCCTAATGAACACTGAAGCTTTCTTT. Its translation: CASSLQQGPLMNTEAFF.

V and J are TRBV7-6 and TRBJ1-1; TRBD1 aligns across 9 bases. The CDR3 runs to 16 residues. The V and J ends lost 0 bases and 4 bases, in that order; junction bases with no gene match: 6. Germline CDR1 and CDR2: SGHVS and FNYEAQ. CDR3 region: CASSLATGGSGTEAFF. DNA for the CDR3: TGTGCCAGCAGCTTAGCGACAGGGGGATCGGGCACTGAAGCTTTCTTT.

The chain is built from TRBV9 and TRBJ1-6; D might be TRBD1 (5 bases). Trimming shortened V by 3 bases and J by 7 bases, and 8 bases separated the two germline ends. The germline V gene has CDR1 SGDLS and CDR2 YYNGEE. There are 13 residues in the CDR3. The CDR3 here is CASSASGNSPLHF. CDR3 sequence (DNA): TGTGCCAGCAGCGCCTCAGGGAATTCACCCCTCCACTTT.

V usage is TRBV7-9 and J usage is TRBJ1-4, with a possible D match to TRBD1 (6 bases). The V end was cut by 2 bases, the J end by 0 bases, with 10 bases between. The CDR3 consists of 16 residues. The germline V gene has CDR1 SEHNR and CDR2 FQNEAQ (reference sequence). The CDR3 nucleotides are TGTGCCAGCAGCTTAAGGGGGTCCTCAACTAATGAAAAACTGTTTTTT. Amino acid sequence: CASSLRGSSTNEKLFF.

The V gene is TRBV28, the J gene TRBJ1-1; 7 bases line up with TRBD1. The CDR3 runs to 13 residues. V lost 6 bases and J lost 4; bases outside the gene matches: 5. Germline lookup yields CDR1 MDHEN and CDR2 SYDVKM. CDR3 sequence (DNA): TGTGCCAGCAGCTTCAGGGGGAGCACTGAAGCTTTCTTT. Encoded protein: CASSFRGSTEAFF.

The CDR3 protein is CASSYRGGRNQPQHF. CDR3 sequence (DNA): TGTGCCAGCAGTTATAGAGGGGGCCGCAATCAGCCCCAGCATTTT. V is TRBV6-5 and J is TRBJ1-5; 7 bases map to TRBD1. The V and J ends lost 3 bases and 2 bases, in that order; junction bases with no gene match: 4. The CDR3 sequence is 15 residues long. CDR1 is MNHEY and CDR2 is SVGAGI in the germline V gene.

The rearrangement links TRBV19 to TRBJ1-5; 9 bases line up with TRBD1. The CDR3 runs 17 residues. CDR1 is LNHDA and CDR2 is SQIVND in the germline V gene (reference sequence). Trimming cost V 7 bases and J 4 bases; bases outside gene matches: 14. CDR3 DNA: TGTGCCAGTACCAGTAGTCCCGGGACAGGGAGGAATCAGCCCCAGCATTTT. Amino acids: CASTSSPGTGRNQPQHF. Variable domain in full (rest from reference TRBV19 and TRBJ1-5): DGGITQSPKYLFRKEGQNVTLSCEQNLNHDAMYWYRQDPGQGLRLIYYSQIVNDFQKGDIAEGYSVSREKKESFPLTVTSAQKNPTAFYLCASTSSPGTGRNQPQHFGDGTRLSIL.

The J gene is TRBJ2-3, the V gene TRBV2, with 14 bases aligning to TRBD2. Germline trimming cut 6 bases from V and 5 bases from J; bases unmatched to any gene: 7. Germline CDR1 SNHLY, CDR2 FYNNEI. The CDR3 length is 16 residues. The CDR3 sequence is CASRETSGGAGDTQYF. The DNA for the CDR3 is TGTGCCAGCAGGGAGACTAGCGGGGGGGCAGGAGATACGCAGTATTTT.

The chain carries TRBV11-2 and TRBJ1-4, with D possibly matching TRBD1 (6 bases). Between the trimmed V and J ends, which lost 0 bases and 8 bases, there was a span of 16 bases. Germline V CDR1 and CDR2: SGHAT, FQNNGV. This CDR3 is 16 amino acids long. CDR3 in DNA: TGTGCCAGCAGCTTAGAGGGTCAGGGGACGTTAGAAAAACTGTTTTTT. Translating gives CASSLEGQGTLEKLFF.

The rearrangement joins TRBV19 to TRBJ2-1; the match to TRBD1 covers 8 bases. There are 15 residues in the CDR3. V lost 1 base, J lost 6 bases, and 5 bases stayed unmatched. The germline gives CDR1 LNHDA, CDR2 SQIVND (reference sequence). Written as DNA, the CDR3 is TGTGCCAGTAGTATAGGACGGACAGGGCGCAATGAGCAGTTCTTC. It encodes CASSIGRTGRNEQFF.